This T cell receptor (beta chain) was sequenced during a study of blood T cell repertoires in COVID-19. Across the study: COVID-19 samples from acute and convalescent phases originated in the United States, Italy and Spain. T cells, B-cell-depleted T cells, or PBMCs supplied cDNA or gDNA.

As processed by the authors: Amplifying reference gene primers gave estimates of nucleated cell counts. Produced via immunoSEQ multiplex PCR; TCRdb's table is partial and in-frame only. D and trimming come from the DNA, and the V and J calls and clone size come from that table. In the table there are 130,000 or so clones, over 80% of which are singletons. V lost 2 bases and J lost 5; bases outside the gene matches: 3. The length of the CDR3 is 15 residues. Germline V gives CDR1 MNHNS, CDR2 SASEGT. The specimen sequenced was peripheral blood. The genes are TRBV6-1 and TRBJ2-5; 12 bases are a match to TRBD1. This receptor was taken from a human donor in a cohort sampled during active COVID-19. CDR3 amino acids: CASSEWDRGRETQYF. The CDR3 nucleotides are TGTGCCAGCAGTGAATGGGACAGGGGGCGCGAGACCCAGTACTTC.